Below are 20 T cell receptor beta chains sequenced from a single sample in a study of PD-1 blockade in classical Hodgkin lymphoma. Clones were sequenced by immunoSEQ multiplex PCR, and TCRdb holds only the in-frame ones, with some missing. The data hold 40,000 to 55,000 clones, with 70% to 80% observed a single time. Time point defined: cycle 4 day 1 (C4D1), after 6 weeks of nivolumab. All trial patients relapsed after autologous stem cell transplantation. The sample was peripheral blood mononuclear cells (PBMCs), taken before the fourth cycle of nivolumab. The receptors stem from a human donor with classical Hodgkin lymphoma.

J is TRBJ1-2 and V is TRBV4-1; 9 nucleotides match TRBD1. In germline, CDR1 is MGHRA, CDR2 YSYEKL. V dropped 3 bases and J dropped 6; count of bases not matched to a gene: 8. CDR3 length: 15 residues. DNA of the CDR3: TGCGCCAGCAGCCACCCGTCACAGGGGGCACATGGCTACACCTTC. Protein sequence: CASSHPSQGAHGYTF.

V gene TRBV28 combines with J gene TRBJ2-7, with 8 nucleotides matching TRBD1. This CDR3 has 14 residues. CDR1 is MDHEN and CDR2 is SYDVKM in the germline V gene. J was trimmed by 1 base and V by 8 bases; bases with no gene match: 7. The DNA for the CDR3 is TGTGCCAGCCGCGGGACAGGTGTATCCTACGAGCAGTACTTC. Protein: CASRGTGVSYEQYF.

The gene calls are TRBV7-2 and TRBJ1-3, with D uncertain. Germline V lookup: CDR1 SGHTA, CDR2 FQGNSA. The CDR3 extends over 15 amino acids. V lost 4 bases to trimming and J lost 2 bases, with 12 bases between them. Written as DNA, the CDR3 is TGTGCCAGCAGCTCTCGACGTTTTACTGGAAACACCATATATTTT. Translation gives CASSSRRFTGNTIYF.

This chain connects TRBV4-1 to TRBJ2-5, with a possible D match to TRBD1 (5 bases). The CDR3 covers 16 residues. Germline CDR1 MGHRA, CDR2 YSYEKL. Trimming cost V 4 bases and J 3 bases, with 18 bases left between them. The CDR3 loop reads CASSPTEWGSKETQYF. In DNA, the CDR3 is TGCGCCAGCAGCCCAACGGAATGGGGCTCGAAAGAGACCCAGTACTTC.

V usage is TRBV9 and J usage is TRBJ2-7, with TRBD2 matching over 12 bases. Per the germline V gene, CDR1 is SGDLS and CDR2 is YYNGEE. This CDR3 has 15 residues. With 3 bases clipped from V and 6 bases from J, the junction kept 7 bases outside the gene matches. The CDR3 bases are TGTGCCAGCAGCGCTCTAGCGGGAGGGGCGGTCGAGCAGTACTTC. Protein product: CASSALAGGAVEQYF.

This CDR3 reads CAWRRISNYGYTF. The CDR3, as DNA: TGTGCCTGGAGGAGGATATCTAACTATGGCTACACCTTC. The V call is TRBV30, the J call TRBJ1-2; D is ambiguous. Germline lookup yields CDR1 GTSNPN and CDR2 SVGIG (reference sequence). The V end lost 3 bases, the J end lost 0 bases, and 8 bases lay between the germline ends. The CDR3 extends over 13 amino acids.

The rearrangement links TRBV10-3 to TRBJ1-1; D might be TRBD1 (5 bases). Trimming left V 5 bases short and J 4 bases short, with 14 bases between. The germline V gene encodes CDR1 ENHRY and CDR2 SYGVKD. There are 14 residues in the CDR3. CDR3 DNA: TGTGCCATCAGTCGGGGGGAGGGAGGCACTGAAGCTTTCTTT. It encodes CAISRGEGGTEAFF.

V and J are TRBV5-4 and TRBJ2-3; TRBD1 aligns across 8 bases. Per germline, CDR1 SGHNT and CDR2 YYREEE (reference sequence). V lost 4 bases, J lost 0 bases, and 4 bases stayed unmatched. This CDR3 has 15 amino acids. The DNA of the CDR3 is TGTGCCAGCAGCCCGGGACAGGAAAGCACAGATACGCAGTATTTT. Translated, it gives CASSPGQESTDTQYF.

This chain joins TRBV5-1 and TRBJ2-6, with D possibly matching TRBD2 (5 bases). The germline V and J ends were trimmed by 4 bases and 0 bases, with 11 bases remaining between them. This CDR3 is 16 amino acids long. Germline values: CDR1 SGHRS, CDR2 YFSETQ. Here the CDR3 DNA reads TGCGCCAGCAGCCTAGGTGGGAGCTCTGGGGCCAACGTCCTGACTTTC. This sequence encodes CASSLGGSSGANVLTF.

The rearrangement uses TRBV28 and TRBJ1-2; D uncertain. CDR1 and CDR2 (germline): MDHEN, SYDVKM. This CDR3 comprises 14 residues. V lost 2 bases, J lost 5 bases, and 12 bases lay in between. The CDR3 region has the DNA TGTGCCAGCAGTTTAACGTCAGGCCTTTATGGCTACACCTTC. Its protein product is CASSLTSGLYGYTF.

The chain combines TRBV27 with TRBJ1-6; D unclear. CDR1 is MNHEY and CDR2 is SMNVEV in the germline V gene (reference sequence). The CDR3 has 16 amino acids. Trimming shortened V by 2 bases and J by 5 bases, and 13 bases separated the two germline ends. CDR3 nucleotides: TGTGCCAGCAGTTTAGCCCCTCCCCTTCATAATTCACCCCTCCACTTT. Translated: CASSLAPPLHNSPLHF.

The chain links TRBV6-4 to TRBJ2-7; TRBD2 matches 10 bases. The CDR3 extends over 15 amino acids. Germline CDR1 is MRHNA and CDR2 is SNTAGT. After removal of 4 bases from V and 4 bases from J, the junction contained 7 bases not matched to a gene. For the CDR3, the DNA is TGTGCCAGCAGTGTTGCTAGCGGGAGCAAATACGAGCAGTACTTC. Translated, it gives CASSVASGSKYEQYF.

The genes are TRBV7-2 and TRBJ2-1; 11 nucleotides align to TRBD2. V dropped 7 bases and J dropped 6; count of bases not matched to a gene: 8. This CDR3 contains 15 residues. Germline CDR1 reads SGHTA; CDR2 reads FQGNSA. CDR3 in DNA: TGTGCCAGCAAGCCTAGCGGGGGGCCTTTCAATGAGCAGTTCTTC. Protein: CASKPSGGPFNEQFF.

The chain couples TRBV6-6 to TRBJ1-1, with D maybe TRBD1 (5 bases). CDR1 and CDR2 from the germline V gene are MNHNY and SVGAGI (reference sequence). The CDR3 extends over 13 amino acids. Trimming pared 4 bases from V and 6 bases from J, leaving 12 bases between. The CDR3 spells CASSLQARAEAFF. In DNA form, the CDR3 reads TGTGCCAGCAGTTTACAGGCGAGAGCTGAAGCTTTCTTT.

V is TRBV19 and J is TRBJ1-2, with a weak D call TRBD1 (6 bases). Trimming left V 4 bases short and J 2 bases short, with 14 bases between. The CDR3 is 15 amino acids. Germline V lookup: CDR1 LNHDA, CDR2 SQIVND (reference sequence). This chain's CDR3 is CASSTLKGGNYGYTF. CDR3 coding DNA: TGTGCCAGTAGTACCCTCAAGGGGGGGAACTATGGCTACACCTTC.

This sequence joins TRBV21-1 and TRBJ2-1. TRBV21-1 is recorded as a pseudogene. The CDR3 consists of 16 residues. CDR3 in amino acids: CASSKVATEAYNEQFF. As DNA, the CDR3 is TGTGCCAGCAGCAAAGTTGCGACGGAAGCCTACAATGAGCAGTTCTTC.

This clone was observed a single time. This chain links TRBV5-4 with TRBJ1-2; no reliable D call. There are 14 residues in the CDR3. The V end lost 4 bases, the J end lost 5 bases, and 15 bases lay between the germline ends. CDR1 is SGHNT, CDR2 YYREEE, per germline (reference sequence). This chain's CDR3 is CASSNPSQVYGYTF. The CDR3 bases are TGTGCCAGCAGCAACCCGAGCCAGGTTTATGGCTACACCTTC.

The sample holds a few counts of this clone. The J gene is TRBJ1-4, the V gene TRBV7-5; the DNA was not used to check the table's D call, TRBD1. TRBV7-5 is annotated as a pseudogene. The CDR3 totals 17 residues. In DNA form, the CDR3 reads TGTGCCAGCAGCCCCCTACAGGGGGCAGCAACTAATGAAAAACTGTTTTTT. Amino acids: CASSPLQGAATNEKLFF.

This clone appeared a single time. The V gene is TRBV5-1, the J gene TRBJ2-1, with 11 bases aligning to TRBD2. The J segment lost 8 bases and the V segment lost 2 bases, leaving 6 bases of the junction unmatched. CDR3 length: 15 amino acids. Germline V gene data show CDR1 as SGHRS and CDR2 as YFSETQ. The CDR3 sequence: CASSFLAGGGDEQFF. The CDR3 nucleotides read TGCGCCAGCAGCTTTTTAGCGGGAGGGGGAGATGAGCAGTTCTTC.

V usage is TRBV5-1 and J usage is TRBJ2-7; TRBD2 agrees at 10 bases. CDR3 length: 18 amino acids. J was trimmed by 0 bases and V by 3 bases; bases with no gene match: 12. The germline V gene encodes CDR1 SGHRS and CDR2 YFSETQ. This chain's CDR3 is CASSYFGASGRSSYEQYF. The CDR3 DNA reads TGCGCCAGCAGCTATTTCGGGGCTAGCGGGAGAAGCTCCTACGAGCAGTACTTC.